This entry lists 17 T cell receptor beta chains sequenced from one sample in a study of identical twins. One entry per CDR3 protein, called by TCRdb with MiXCR from the 5' RACE reads. Among under 250,000 distinct CDR3 sequences, roughly 12% were seen once, and the ten largest hold about 4.1%. These data were also reused for a study on yellow fever vaccine responses in identical twins.

The sequenced sample was memory (CD45RO+) T cells sorted from blood. These receptors were obtained from a woman aged 18-29 years in good health.

With respect to this clonotype: A much larger clone differs from this one at a single base, so this may be a read error. The gene calls are TRBV5-1 and TRBJ2-3; perhaps TRBD1 as D (6 bases). The CDR3 totals 14 residues. CDR1 is SGHRS and CDR2 is YFSETQ in the germline V gene. CDR3 coding DNA: TGCGCCAGCAGCTTGAAGGACAGCACACATACGCAGTATTTT. It is translated as CASSLKDSTHTQYF.

The sample holds a few counts of this clonotype. The gene calls are TRBV19 and TRBJ1-5, with TRBD1 matching over 7 bases. The CDR3 runs 15 residues. Trimming at V came to 6 bases and at J to 0 bases, leaving 5 bases not matched to a gene. Looked up from germline, CDR1 is LNHDA and CDR2 is SQIVND (reference sequence). CDR3 in amino acids: CASRTQGISNQPQHF. The DNA of the CDR3 is TGTGCCAGTAGGACACAGGGGATTAGCAATCAGCCCCAGCATTTT.

This clonotype was observed many times. The rearrangement uses TRBV7-2 and TRBJ2-7; no definite D call. The CDR3 loop spans 12 amino acids. Germline V lookup: CDR1 SGHTA, CDR2 FQGNSA. V lost 4 bases and J lost 2, with 6 bases in between. The CDR3 reads CASSSTPYEQYF. The CDR3 DNA reads TGTGCCAGCAGCTCCACCCCCTACGAGCAGTACTTC.

The chain combines TRBV3-1 with TRBJ2-3; 8 nucleotides agree with TRBD2. Germline CDR1 and CDR2: LGHDT and YNNKEL (reference sequence). The CDR3 is made up of 20 amino acids. V lost 4 bases to trimming and J lost 1 base; unmatched junction nucleotides: 19. The CDR3 reads CASSRHGGANDGWGTDTQYF. CDR3 nucleotide sequence: TGTGCCAGCAGCCGTCACGGGGGGGCAAATGACGGATGGGGCACAGATACGCAGTATTTT.

This clonotype was found a few times. DNA of the CDR3: TGTGCCAGCTCACCGCGGGGGGCGAGGAACACCGGGGAGCTGTTTTTT. This gives the protein CASSPRGARNTGELFF. This chain links TRBV18 with TRBJ2-2; the match to TRBD2 covers 8 bases. V dropped 3 bases and J dropped 1; count of bases not matched to a gene: 4. The CDR3 is 16 residues long. Germline CDR1 KGHSH, CDR2 LQKENI. Full variable domain (rest looked up from reference TRBV18 and TRBJ2-2): NAGVMQNPRHLVRRRGQEARLRCSPMKGHSHVYWYRQLPEEGLKFMVYLQKENIIDESGMPKERFSAEFPKEGPSILRIQQVVRGDSAAYFCASSPRGARNTGELFFGEGSRLTVL.

This clonotype came up many times. The genes are TRBV10-3 and TRBJ2-7; 7 nucleotides line up with TRBD2. Germline loops: CDR1 ENHRY, CDR2 SYGVKD. Trimming at V came to 0 bases and at J to 6 bases, leaving 11 bases not matched to a gene. This CDR3 has 16 amino acids. The CDR3 protein is CAISESSSAGEGEQYF. The CDR3 bases are TGTGCCATCAGTGAGTCGTCCTCAGCCGGGGAGGGCGAGCAGTACTTC.

The chain carries TRBV5-1 and TRBJ2-7; tentatively, D is TRBD1 or TRBD2 (5 bases each). From germline, CDR1 is SGHRS and CDR2 YFSETQ. The CDR3 contains 13 residues. The V end was cut by 3 bases, the J end by 6 bases, with 13 bases between. The CDR3 bases are TGCGCCAGCAGCTGGGGACCCGTTCGCGAGCAGTACTTC. This codes for CASSWGPVREQYF.

The genes are TRBV20-1 and TRBJ2-1, with TRBD1 matching 8 bases. CDR3 length: 15 amino acids. Germline V gives CDR1 DFQATT, CDR2 SNEGSKA (reference sequence). The ends lost 0 bases at V and 8 bases at J; junction bases unmatched: 9. The CDR3 DNA sequence: TGCAGTGCTAGAGATCTGCAGGGGGCGCGGTATGAGCAGTTCTTC. Translation: CSARDLQGARYEQFF.

The chain recombines TRBV20-1 with TRBJ2-3; D could derive from TRBD1 or TRBD2 (5 bases each). Trimming shortened V by 3 bases and J by 7 bases, and 20 bases separated the two germline ends. The CDR3 length is 15 residues. The germline gives CDR1 DFQATT, CDR2 SNEGSKA (reference sequence). In nucleotides, the CDR3 is TGCAGTGCTAGGCTGCTCGGGGCGGTCGTAAATACGCAGTATTTT. Translation: CSARLLGAVVNTQYF.

The V gene is TRBV7-2, the J gene TRBJ2-4, with D hard to call. The germline CDR1 and CDR2 sequences are SGHTA and FQGNSA. The CDR3 is made up of 14 amino acids. V was shortened by 3 bases and J by 3 bases, with 9 bases between the two germline ends. CDR3 bases: TGTGCCAGCAGCTTCCAACCGGACAAAAACATTCAGTACTTC. This sequence encodes CASSFQPDKNIQYF.

The chain has TRBV29-1 and TRBJ1-2; D gene unclear. The CDR3 consists of 11 residues. The ends were cut back, 4 bases at V and 2 bases at J, with 5 bases in the middle. In germline, CDR1 is SQVTM, CDR2 ANQGSEA. In nucleotides, the CDR3 is TGCAGCGTTGGAAAGAACTATGGCTACACCTTC. Translating gives CSVGKNYGYTF. Using reference TRBV29-1 and TRBJ1-2 for the parts outside the CDR3, the full variable domain is SAVISQKPSRDICQRGTSLTIQCQVDSQVTMMFWYRQQPGQSLTLIATANQGSEATYESGFVIDKFPISRPNLTFSTLTVSNMSPEDSSIYLCSVGKNYGYTFGSGTRLTVV.

Ten or more counts support this clonotype. The chain is built from TRBV10-3 and TRBJ2-5; no clear D. V lost 3 bases to trimming and J lost 5 bases, with 7 bases between them. The CDR3 contains 12 residues. Germline CDR1 reads ENHRY; CDR2 reads SYGVKD. CDR3 sequence reads: CAISEFGETQYF. CDR3 DNA sequence: TGTGCCATCAGTGAATTCGGGGAGACCCAGTACTTC.

This clonotype was seen many times. The gene calls are TRBV20-1 and TRBJ2-1; D is ambiguous. The germline V gene has CDR1 DFQATT and CDR2 SNEGSKA (reference sequence). V dropped 4 bases and J dropped 0 bases, with 19 bases sitting between them. The CDR3 extends over 17 amino acids. CDR3: CSAIPDPFRSSYNEQFF. The CDR3 DNA is TGCAGTGCTATCCCTGACCCTTTCAGGAGCTCCTACAATGAGCAGTTCTTC.

The chain couples TRBV4-1 to TRBJ2-7; TRBD2 agrees at 13 bases. Germline V gene data show CDR1 as MGHRA and CDR2 as YSYEKL. The ends lost 0 bases at V and 3 bases at J; junction bases unmatched: 8. The CDR3 is made up of 18 amino acids. CDR3 sequence reads: CASSQDEGRTSGSYEQYF. In DNA, the CDR3 is TGCGCCAGCAGCCAAGATGAAGGGAGGACTAGCGGGAGCTACGAGCAGTACTTC.

The chain has TRBV12-3 or TRBV12-4 and TRBJ1-2, with TRBD1 as a possible D gene (6 bases). V gave up 5 bases and J gave up 2 bases, with 15 bases separating them. There are 15 residues in the CDR3. CDR3 protein: CASSRRGAVNYGYTF. CDR3 bases: TGTGCCAGCAGTCGTCGGGGGGCGGTGAACTATGGCTACACCTTC.

This chain links TRBV7-6 with TRBJ2-3, with TRBD2 as a possible D gene (6 bases). Trimming shortened V by 5 bases and J by 3 bases, and 18 bases separated the two germline ends. This CDR3 is built from 16 residues. CDR1 is SGHVS and CDR2 is FNYEAQ in the germline V gene. The CDR3: CASSITAGKLTDTQYF. CDR3 in DNA: TGTGCCAGCAGCATAACCGCGGGGAAGCTGACAGATACGCAGTATTTT.

This clonotype was recorded a few times. The chain uses TRBV28 and TRBJ1-1; 7 bases line up with TRBD1. V shed 6 bases, J shed 7 bases, and the junction held 11 bases outside the gene matches. Germline assignment: CDR1 MDHEN and CDR2 SYDVKM. CDR3 length equals 14 residues. This CDR3 reads CASRPTPRGHEAFF. CDR3 DNA sequence: TGTGCCAGCAGACCAACCCCGAGGGGGCATGAAGCTTTCTTT.